The subject of this entry is one TCR beta chain. The table came from immunoSEQ multiplex PCR; TCRdb's copy has only in-frame clones and leaves some out. This table holds roughly 70,000 clones, more than 75% found once. The CDR3 totals 14 residues. The germline V gene has CDR1 SGHRS and CDR2 YFSETQ. Trimming left V 2 bases short and J 5 bases short, with 10 bases between. The entry originates in a study of T cell clones after liver transplantation. The wider study: Until 12-24 months post-transplant, subjects got standard immunosuppression and no induction.

The sequenced sample was CD4+ T cells from blood, obtained before liver transplant. This chain uses TRBV5-1 with TRBJ1-4; perhaps TRBD1 as D (5 bases). This TCR derives from a human donor who received a liver transplant. The CDR3 bases are TGCGCCAGCAGCTTAGGGAAGGGGAATGAAAAACTGTTTTTT. It encodes CASSLGKGNEKLFF.